The TCR beta chain under discussion was sequenced for a study of blood T cell repertoires in COVID-19. Profiled with immunoSEQ multiplex PCR; TCRdb holds only in-frame clones, not every one. The sample gives about 170,000 clones, 86% of which show up once; 5.5% to 7% is in the top ten. This CDR3 comprises 16 residues. This clonotype originated in a man aged 50 or older with active or convalescent COVID-19. What was sequenced was peripheral blood. This chain links TRBV12-2 with TRBJ1-5; the table's D call TRBD1 went unverified against the DNA. TRBV12-2 is listed as a pseudogene. As DNA, the CDR3 is TGTGCAAGTCGCCGGCAAGGGGACAGGGTAAATCAGCCCCAGCATTTT. It encodes CASRRQGDRVNQPQHF.